This TCR beta chain is from a study of T cell responses to AZD1222 COVID-19 vaccine. Study results and limitations: Only a handful of AZD1222 recipients were seropositive at baseline. Dominant at 160-218 and 743-854, vaccine-associated CD4 TCRs also spanned spike. Two AZD1222 doses significantly raised spike-specific TCR breadth and depth over controls. The sample set comprised mostly white British donors with more females, and clonal diversity was possibly underestimated.

TCRdb keeps only in-frame clones here, not all; method: immunoSEQ multiplex PCR. The sample contains around 130,000 clones, around 90% of which appear only once. Turning to this clone: The antigen is undetermined.

The V gene end was trimmed by 2 bases and the J gene end by 4 bases; junction bases not matched to a gene: 16. The CDR3 is made up of 18 amino acids. The germline CDR1 and CDR2 sequences are SGHDT and YYEEEE. This specimen was peripheral blood, taken on day 0 of AZD1222 vaccination. The V call is TRBV5-6, the J call TRBJ1-2; 8 bases are a match to TRBD1. The receptor was isolated from an adult in good health. CDR3 residues: CASSLLGRGPAIGYGYTF. Here the CDR3 DNA reads TGTGCCAGCAGCTTACTTGGCAGGGGGCCAGCAATCGGCTATGGCTACACCTTC.